A single sample is the source of the 16 T cell receptor beta chains below, sequenced in a study of cytomegalovirus exposure and HLA in healthy donors. Repertoires were generated with immunoSEQ multiplex PCR, while TCRdb's copy carries only in-frame clones and drops some. Of over 150,000 clones in the sample, about 86% were seen once. Sequencing was performed on PBMCs. The receptors were gathered from a human donor in good health.

V is TRBV6-1 and J is TRBJ1-1; possibly TRBD1 for D (6 bases). Per the germline V gene, CDR1 is MNHNS and CDR2 is SASEGT. The CDR3 is made up of 15 amino acids. Trimming left V 2 bases short and J 0 bases short, with 10 bases between. The CDR3 nucleotides read TGTGCCAGCAGTGAACAGGGGTGGGTGAACACTGAAGCTTTCTTT. It codes for CASSEQGWVNTEAFF.

CDR3: CASISWDSRDGYTF. The DNA for the CDR3 is TGTGCCAGTATCTCCTGGGACTCACGCGACGGCTACACCTTC. The chain combines TRBV19 with TRBJ1-2, with a tentative D call TRBD1 (5 bases). The CDR3 length is 14 residues. The germline V gene has CDR1 LNHDA and CDR2 SQIVND (reference sequence). Trimming removed 7 bases from V and 8 bases from J, with 20 bases in between.

CDR3 sequence: CASSQDTQRAGDQPQHF. CDR3 in DNA: TGCGCCAGCAGCCAAGATACCCAAAGGGCGGGTGATCAGCCCCAGCATTTT. The chain combines TRBV4-1 with TRBJ1-5, with D unresolved. Deletions cut 0 bases from V and 5 bases from J, with 17 bases between. CDR3 length: 17 residues. Germline values: CDR1 MGHRA, CDR2 YSYEKL.

This sequence joins TRBV6-1 and TRBJ1-3; D unclear. The length of the CDR3 is 14 residues. V dropped 2 bases and J dropped 0 bases, with 5 bases sitting between them. Germline V gene data show CDR1 as MNHNS and CDR2 as SASEGT. CDR3 region: CASSESNSGNTIYF. The CDR3 DNA reads as TGTGCCAGCAGTGAATCCAACTCTGGAAACACCATATATTTT.

The V call is TRBV27, the J call TRBJ2-7; no firm D call. From germline, CDR1 is MNHEY and CDR2 SMNVEV (reference sequence). The length of the CDR3 is 15 residues. Trimming shortened V by 2 bases and J by 0 bases, and 11 bases separated the two germline ends. The CDR3 DNA sequence: TGTGCCAGCAGTTTACGACAACAGATCTCCTACGAGCAGTACTTC. Encoded protein: CASSLRQQISYEQYF.

The V and J genes are TRBV5-6 and TRBJ2-3; D perhaps matches TRBD2 (5 bases). The CDR3 sequence is 14 residues long. CDR1 is SGHDT, CDR2 YYEEEE, per germline. V was trimmed by 1 base and J by 3 bases, leaving 9 bases between them. The chain's CDR3 is CASSLYGKTDTQYF. The CDR3 nucleotides read TGTGCCAGCAGCTTGTACGGGAAGACAGATACGCAGTATTTT.

This clone was recorded a few times. This chain uses TRBV5-6 with TRBJ2-1; 15 bases agree with TRBD2. CDR1 is SGHDT, CDR2 YYEEEE, per germline. V shed 3 bases, J shed 9 bases, and the junction held 7 bases outside the gene matches. The CDR3 is 16 residues long. The DNA of the CDR3 is TGTGCCAGCAGCTGGACGGGACTAGCGGGAGGACGTGAGCAGTTCTTC. Translated: CASSWTGLAGGREQFF.

CDR3 nucleotides: TGCGCCAGCAGCCAACCTGGACAGGGGGTACAGCAAGAGACCCAGTACTTC. Protein sequence: CASSQPGQGVQQETQYF. The chain combines TRBV4-1 with TRBJ2-5; 10 nucleotides align to TRBD1. This CDR3 is built from 17 residues. J was trimmed by 2 bases and V by 2 bases; bases with no gene match: 8. The germline V gene has CDR1 MGHRA and CDR2 YSYEKL.

J is TRBJ2-7 and V is TRBV27; 8 positions agree with TRBD2. The germline gives CDR1 MNHEY, CDR2 SMNVEV (reference sequence). J was trimmed by 2 bases and V by 2 bases; bases with no gene match: 8. This CDR3 has 16 residues. In nucleotides, the CDR3 is TGTGCCAGCAGTTTAGACCCCCGACTAGCGACCTACGAGCAGTACTTC. Protein sequence: CASSLDPRLATYEQYF.

This rearrangement joins TRBV6-1 to TRBJ1-3; D ambiguous. Germline V gene lookup returns CDR1 MNHNS and CDR2 SASEGT. Deletions cut 6 bases from V and 1 base from J, with 7 bases between. This CDR3 region has 13 residues. CDR3 in DNA: TGTGCCAGCAGACGAGTTTCTGGAAACACCATATATTTT. This codes for CASRRVSGNTIYF.

The V gene is TRBV11-2, the J gene TRBJ2-7, with 7 bases fitting TRBD2. The ends lost 6 bases at V and 1 base at J; junction bases unmatched: 3. The CDR3 has 13 residues. The germline V gene encodes CDR1 SGHAT and CDR2 FQNNGV. This CDR3 is CASRRGTSYEQYF. CDR3 coding DNA: TGTGCCAGCAGGCGGGGGACTTCCTACGAGCAGTACTTC.

The J gene is TRBJ2-2, the V gene TRBV15, with 10 bases matching TRBD1. Trimming cost V 3 bases and J 4 bases; bases outside gene matches: 5. Looked up from germline, CDR1 is LNHNV and CDR2 is YYDKDF (reference sequence). CDR3 length: 16 amino acids. CDR3 residues: CATSSPGTGATGELFF. The CDR3 nucleotides read TGTGCCACCAGCAGTCCCGGGACAGGGGCCACCGGGGAGCTGTTTTTT.

The chain combines TRBV7-3 with TRBJ2-2; D may be TRBD2 (5 bases). Trimming shortened V by 4 bases and J by 6 bases, and 15 bases separated the two germline ends. The CDR3 runs to 15 residues. Looked up from germline, CDR1 is SGHTA and CDR2 is FQGTGA. CDR3 in DNA: TGTGCCAGCAGCTCGTACAAGAGAGGGTCCGGGGAGCTGTTTTTT. Translated, it gives CASSSYKRGSGELFF.

The rearrangement links TRBV9 to TRBJ2-1; 10 nucleotides align to TRBD2. Germline V gene data show CDR1 as SGDLS and CDR2 as YYNGEE. The V segment lost 0 bases and the J segment 3 bases; nucleotides outside the gene matches: 0. This CDR3 spans 15 amino acids. The CDR3 DNA is TGTGCCAGCAGCGTAGCTAGCGGGGGCTACAATGAGCAGTTCTTC. Its translation is CASSVASGGYNEQFF.

J is TRBJ2-7 and V is TRBV11-2, with 7 bases identical to TRBD2. V trimming: 5 bases; J trimming: 3 bases; junction bases outside the gene matches: 16. Germline CDR1 reads SGHAT; CDR2 reads FQNNGV. The CDR3 loop spans 17 amino acids. The DNA for the CDR3 is TGTGCCAGCAGCCCGGGGGTCGGGGAGGGAGGCATCTACGAGCAGTACTTC. Translated, it gives CASSPGVGEGGIYEQYF.

On this clone: Other nucleotide sequences in the sample specify the same CDR3. The chain carries TRBV5-1 and TRBJ2-7; D possibly corresponds to TRBD1 (6 bases). This CDR3 region has 14 residues. The germline V gene encodes CDR1 SGHRS and CDR2 YFSETQ. Trimming took 2 bases from V and 1 from J, leaving 10 bases between them. CDR3 loop: CASSLEGGSYEQYF. For the CDR3, the DNA is TGCGCCAGCAGCTTAGAAGGGGGTTCCTACGAGCAGTACTTC.